Sequencing of this T cell receptor beta chain was carried out in a study of CD8+ T cells in alopecia areata. The wider study: After 6 to 18 months of tofacitinib, follow-up continued 6 months off drug.

Following RNA extraction, reverse transcription yielded cDNA that acted as the sequencing template. Sequencing was performed with immunoSEQ multiplex PCR; in TCRdb, only in-frame clones are kept and a portion is missing. There are roughly 100,000 clones in the sample; roughly two thirds occur only once, and around a sixth lies in the top ten. CDR3 length: 15 residues. Trimming cost V 0 bases and J 0 bases, with 12 bases left between them. The germline V gene encodes CDR1 GTSNPN and CDR2 SVGIG (reference sequence). Treatment here: oral pan-JAK inhibitor, 5-10 mg twice daily. This clone was seen a few times.

The sample consisted of CD8+ T cells sorted from blood, taken at week 4, from a patient treated with tofacitinib. V is TRBV30 and J is TRBJ2-7; D is unclear. This receptor was identified in a human donor with alopecia areata. CDR3 sequence (DNA): TGTGCCTGGAGTGTCATAGACACGCTCTCCTACGAGCAGTACTTC. Translated: CAWSVIDTLSYEQYF.